This T cell receptor beta chain was profiled in a study of siplizumab effects on memory and regulatory T cells. The germline V gene encodes CDR1 SEHNR and CDR2 FQNEAQ (reference sequence). The CDR3 has 12 amino acids. V shed 5 bases and J shed 6 bases, with 11 bases lying between them. Profiled with immunoSEQ multiplex PCR; TCRdb holds only in-frame clones, not every one. The table lists about 120,000 clones, roughly 95% of them singletons. General study findings and limits: In unstimulated cells, naive T cells appeared more diverse than memory T cells and seemed major alloresponse contributors.

Of note for this clone: Its antigen is still unknown.

The clonotype was recovered from a human donor in good health. Material for sequencing was non-Treg CD4+ T cells sorted from blood. The chain joins TRBV7-9 to TRBJ2-7, with D unclear. CDR3 bases: TGTGCCAGCAGCCTATCAGGTCTCGAGCAGTACTTC. It translates to CASSLSGLEQYF.